This TCR beta chain comes out of a study of OX40 agonist ivuxolimab in advanced cancers. In terms of the full investigation: Ivuxolimab was an agonistic, fully human IgG2 monoclonal antibody directed against OX40 (CD134), a costimulatory receptor. Intravenous ivuxolimab was administered to patients every 2 weeks at six dose levels: 0.01, 0.1, 0.3, 1.5, 3 and 10 mg/kg. Peripheral TCRbeta sequencing aimed to test whether ivuxolimab altered TCR sequence diversity and caused clonal T-cell expansion. The paper reports the monotherapy dose-escalation portion (N of about 56 patients) of the phase I ivuxolimab trial. Of the roughly 54 dose-escalation patients, hepatocellular carcinoma was present in around 20, melanoma in around 15, renal cell carcinoma in 9 and head and neck cancer in 9. Partial responses were achieved by three dose-escalation patients, of whom one had hepatocellular carcinoma and two had cutaneous melanoma. The dose-escalation cohort was 82.7% male with a mean age of about 60 years, ranging from roughly 20 to 80. Prior anti-PD-1, anti-PD-L1 or anti-CTLA-4 therapy was permitted, and approximately 39% of dose-escalation patients had received checkpoint inhibitors. Beyond this particular receptor, the publication reports: Low levels of normalized T-cell clonal expansion were also seen in some nonresponding patients. On average, CD8+ T cells showed more expanded clones than CD4+ T cells after ivuxolimab. The antigen specificity of the clonally expanded peripheral T cells was not determined. In partial responders in the 0.1-3.0 mg/kg groups, normalized peripheral clonal expansion was found to be among the lowest, especially among CD8+ T cells. Clonal expansion of both CD4+ and CD8+ blood T cells was observed from baseline to week 6 at doses 0.1 to 3.0 mg/kg.

About this clone itself: No cognate antigen has been identified for it. No per-base quality is available; no much larger clone lies one base away.

For sequencing of the TCRbeta CDR3 region, genomic DNA was extracted from the sorted cells. TCRbeta CDR3 regions were sequenced using the immunoSEQ Assay. Entries here come from immuneACCESS through TCRdb and include only in-frame sequences with V and J called. Some clones fail to appear in such tables; in the studies checked, an unresolved V gene covers under half of the shortfall, and the cause of the remainder is unknown. In all, the sample holds around 100,000 clones, and roughly 90% of those were seen once. In total, the top ten clones hold less than 0.4% of the sample. The trial excluded patients who had a history of autoimmune disease or were on systemic immunosuppression. In every dose cohort, peripheral blood was drawn for TCR sequencing at baseline, cycle 4 day 1, and cycle 7 day 1. The samples were drawn from a first-in-human, open-label, multicenter phase I dose-escalation trial of ivuxolimab. The trial enrolled adults with locally advanced or metastatic head and neck squamous cell, hepatocellular, melanoma or renal cell carcinoma. Before TCR sequencing, CD4+ T cells and CD8+ T cells were sorted from peripheral blood as separate populations.

The germline V gene (reference sequence) yields LNHNV for CDR1 and YYDKDF for CDR2. V trim: 1 base; J trim: 6 bases; unmatched bases: 5. The CDR3 numbers 16 residues from cysteine through phenylalanine. The kept DNA is CDR3 alone, 48 bases in frame from the first base. Sample: CD4+ or CD8+ T cells sorted from blood, taken in a trial of the OX40 agonist ivuxolimab. This clonotype was sampled from an adult with an advanced solid tumor such as melanoma, head and neck, liver or kidney cancer. The chain uses TRBV15 and TRBJ2-1; 11 nucleotides in the junction match TRBD2. CDR3 region: CATSRGLAGGSNEQFF. The nucleotide sequence is given as TGTGCCACCAGCAGAGGCCTAGCGGGAGGTTCCAATGAGCAGTTCTTC.